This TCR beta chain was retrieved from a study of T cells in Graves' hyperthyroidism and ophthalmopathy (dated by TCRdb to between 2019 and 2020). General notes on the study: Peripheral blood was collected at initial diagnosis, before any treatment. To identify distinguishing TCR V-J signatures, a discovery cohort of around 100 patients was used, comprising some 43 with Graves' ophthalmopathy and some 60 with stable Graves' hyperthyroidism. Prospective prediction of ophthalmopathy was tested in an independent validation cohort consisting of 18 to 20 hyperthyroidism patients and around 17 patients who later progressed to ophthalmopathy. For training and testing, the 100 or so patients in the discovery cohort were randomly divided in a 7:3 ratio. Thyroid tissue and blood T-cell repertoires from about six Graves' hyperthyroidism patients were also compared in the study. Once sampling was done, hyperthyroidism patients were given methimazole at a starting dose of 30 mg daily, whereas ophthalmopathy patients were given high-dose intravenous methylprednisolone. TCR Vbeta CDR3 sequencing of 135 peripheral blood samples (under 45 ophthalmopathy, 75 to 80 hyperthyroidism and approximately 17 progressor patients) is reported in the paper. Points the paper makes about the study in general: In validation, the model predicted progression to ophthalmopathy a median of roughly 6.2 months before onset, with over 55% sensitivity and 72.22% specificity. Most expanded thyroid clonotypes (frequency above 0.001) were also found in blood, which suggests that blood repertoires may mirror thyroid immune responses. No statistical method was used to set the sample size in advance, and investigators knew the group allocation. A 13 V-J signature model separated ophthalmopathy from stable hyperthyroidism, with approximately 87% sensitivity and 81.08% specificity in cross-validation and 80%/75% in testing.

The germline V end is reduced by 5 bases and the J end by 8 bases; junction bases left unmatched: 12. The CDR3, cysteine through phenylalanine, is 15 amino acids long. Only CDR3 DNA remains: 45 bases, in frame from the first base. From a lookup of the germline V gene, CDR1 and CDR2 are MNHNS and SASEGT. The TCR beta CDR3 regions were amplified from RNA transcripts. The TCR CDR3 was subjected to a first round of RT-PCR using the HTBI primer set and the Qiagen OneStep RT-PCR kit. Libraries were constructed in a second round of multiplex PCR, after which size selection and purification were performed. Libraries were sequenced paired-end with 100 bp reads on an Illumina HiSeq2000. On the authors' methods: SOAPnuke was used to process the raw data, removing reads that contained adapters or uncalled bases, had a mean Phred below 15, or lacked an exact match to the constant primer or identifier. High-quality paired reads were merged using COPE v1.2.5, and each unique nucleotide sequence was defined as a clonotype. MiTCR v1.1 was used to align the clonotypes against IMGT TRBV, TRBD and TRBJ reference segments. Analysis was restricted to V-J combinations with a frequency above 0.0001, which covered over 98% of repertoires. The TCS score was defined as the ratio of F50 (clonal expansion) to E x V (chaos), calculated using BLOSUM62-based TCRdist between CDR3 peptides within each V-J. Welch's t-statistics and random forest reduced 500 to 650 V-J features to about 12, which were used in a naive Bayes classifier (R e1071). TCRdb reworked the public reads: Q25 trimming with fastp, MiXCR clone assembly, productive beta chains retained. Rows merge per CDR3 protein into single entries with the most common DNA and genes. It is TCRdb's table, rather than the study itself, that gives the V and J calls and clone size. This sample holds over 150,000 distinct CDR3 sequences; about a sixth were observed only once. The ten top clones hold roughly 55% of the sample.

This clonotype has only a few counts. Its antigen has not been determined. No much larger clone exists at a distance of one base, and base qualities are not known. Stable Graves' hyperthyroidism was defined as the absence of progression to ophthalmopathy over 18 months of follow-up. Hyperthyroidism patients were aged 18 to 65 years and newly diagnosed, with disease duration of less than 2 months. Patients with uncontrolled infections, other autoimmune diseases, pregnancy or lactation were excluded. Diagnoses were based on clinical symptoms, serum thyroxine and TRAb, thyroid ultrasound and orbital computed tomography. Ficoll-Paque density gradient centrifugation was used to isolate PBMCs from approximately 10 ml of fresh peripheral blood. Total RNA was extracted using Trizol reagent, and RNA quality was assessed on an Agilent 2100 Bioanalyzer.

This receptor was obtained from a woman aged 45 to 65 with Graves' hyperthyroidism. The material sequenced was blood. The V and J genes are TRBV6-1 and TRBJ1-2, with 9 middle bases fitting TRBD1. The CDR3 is CASSNHRGQMEGYTF. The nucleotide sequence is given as TGTGCCAGCAGTAATCACAGGGGGCAGATGGAAGGCTACACCTTC.